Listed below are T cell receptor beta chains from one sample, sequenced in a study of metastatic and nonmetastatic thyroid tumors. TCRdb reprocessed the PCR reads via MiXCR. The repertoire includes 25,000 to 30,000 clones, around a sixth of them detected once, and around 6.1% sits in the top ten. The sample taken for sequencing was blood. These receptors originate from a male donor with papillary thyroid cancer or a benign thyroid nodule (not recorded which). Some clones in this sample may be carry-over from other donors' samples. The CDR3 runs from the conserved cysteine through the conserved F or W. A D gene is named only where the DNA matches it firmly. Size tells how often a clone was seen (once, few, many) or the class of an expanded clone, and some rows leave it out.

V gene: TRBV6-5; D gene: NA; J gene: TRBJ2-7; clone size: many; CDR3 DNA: TGTGCCAGCAGTTATAACTCCGGGGGCGAGCAGTACTTC; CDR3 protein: CASSYNSGGEQYF
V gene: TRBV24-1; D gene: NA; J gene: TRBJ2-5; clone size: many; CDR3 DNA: TGTGCCACCAGTCCCCGGACACGGCTAAAAGAGACCCAGTACTTC; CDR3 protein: CATSPRTRLKETQYF
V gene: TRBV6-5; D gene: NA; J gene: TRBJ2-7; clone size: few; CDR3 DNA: TGTGCCAGCAGCTTAGCTCAAGGTTACGAGCAGTACTTC; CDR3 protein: CASSLAQGYEQYF
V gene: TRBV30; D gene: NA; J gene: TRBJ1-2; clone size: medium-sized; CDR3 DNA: TGTGCCTGCGGGGCGGGAATCTATGGCTACACCTTC; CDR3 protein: CACGAGIYGYTF
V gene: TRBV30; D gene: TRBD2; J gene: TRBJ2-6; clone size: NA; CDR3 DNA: TGTGCCTGGGGACTAGCGGGCTCTGGGGCCAACGTCCTGACTTTC; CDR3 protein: CAWGLAGSGANVLTF
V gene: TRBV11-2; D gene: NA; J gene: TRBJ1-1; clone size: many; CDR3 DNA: TGTGCCAGCAGCTTCGAGGGGAAGAACACTGAAGCTTTCTTT; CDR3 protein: CASSFEGKNTEAFF
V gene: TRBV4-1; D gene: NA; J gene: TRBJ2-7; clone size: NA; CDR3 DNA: TGCGTCAGCATCCAAGTCAGTACTTACGAGCAGTACTTC; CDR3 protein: CVSIQVSTYEQYF
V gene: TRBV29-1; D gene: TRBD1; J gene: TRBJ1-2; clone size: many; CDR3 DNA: TGCAGCGTTGAAGAACCGGGACAGGGGTTCTGGGGCTACACCTTC; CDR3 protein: CSVEEPGQGFWGYTF
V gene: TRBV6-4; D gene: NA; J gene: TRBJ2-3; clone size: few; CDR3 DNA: TGTGCCAGCAGTCGAAAGGGTTCAGATACGCAGTATTTT; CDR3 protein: CASSRKGSDTQYF
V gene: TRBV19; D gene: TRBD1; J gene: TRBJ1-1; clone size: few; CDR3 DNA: TGTGCCAGTGAAGTAAGGGACAGTGAGGTCTCTGAAGCTTTCTTT; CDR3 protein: CASEVRDSEVSEAFF
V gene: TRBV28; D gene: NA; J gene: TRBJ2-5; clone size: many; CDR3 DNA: TGTGCCAGCAGCCCAGCAGGCGGTGAAGAGACCCAGTACTTC; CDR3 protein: CASSPAGGEETQYF
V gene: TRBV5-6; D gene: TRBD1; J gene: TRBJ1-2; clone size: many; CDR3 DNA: TGTGCCAGCAGCCCTGAACCCCGGGACAGGGCAGGCTACACCTTC; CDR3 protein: CASSPEPRDRAGYTF
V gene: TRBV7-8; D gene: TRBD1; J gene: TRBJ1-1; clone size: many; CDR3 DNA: TGTGCCAGCAGCAGGGACAGAGTGAACACTGAAGCTTTCTTT; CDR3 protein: CASSRDRVNTEAFF
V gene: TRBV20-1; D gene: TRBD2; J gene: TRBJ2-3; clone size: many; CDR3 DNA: TGCAGTGCTAGAGCTAGCGGGAGCACAGATACGCAGTATTTT; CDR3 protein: CSARASGSTDTQYF